This entry is about one TCR beta chain. In the authors' workflow: Without quality scores, immunoSEQ junctional reads could not be filtered like full-length reads. The method was immunoSEQ multiplex PCR; TCRdb's version includes in-frame clones alone and lacks a portion of them. That table supplies the V and J calls and clone size; D and trimming were determined from the DNA. The repertoire holds over a million clones, 96% seen once, with approximately 1.1% in the top ten. Deletions cut 0 bases from V and 4 bases from J, with 7 bases between. CDR3 length: 13 residues. Germline loops: CDR1 SGHRS, CDR2 YFSETQ. This sample was included in a study of shared clonotypes between healthy human individuals.

The chain combines TRBV5-1 with TRBJ2-5, with D hard to call. The TCR comes from a man in his thirties or forties in good health. The sequenced sample consisted of naive CD4+ T cells sorted from blood. Indicated subset: CD45RA+ positively selected. CDR3 loop: CASSLGAAETQYF. The CDR3 region has the DNA TGCGCCAGCAGCTTGGGGGCCGCAGAGACCCAGTACTTC.